This TCR beta chain appears in the sequencing data of a study of T-cell memory formation after mild COVID-19. Background on the study: TCR clusters mostly belonged to single donors. Findings and caveats of the study: Specificity for SARS-CoV-2 was not confirmed among the second-wave clones peaking on day 37. Clones that contracted from day 15 to 85 were balanced CD4/CD8, while later expanders leaned CD4+.

Germline CDR1 is DFQATT and CDR2 is SNEGSKA (reference sequence). The CDR3 is made up of 15 amino acids. Trimming took off 3 bases at V and 6 bases at J, with 18 bases between the two ends. TCRdb re-called the 5' RACE reads through MiXCR, storing one row per CDR3 protein. Among approximately 490,000 distinct CDR3 sequences listed, over 20% were seen once. A few counts support this clonotype. Antigen: not known. The chain has TRBV20-1 and TRBJ2-1; D may correspond to TRBD1 or TRBD2 (6 bases each). The clonotype comes from an adult woman who had mild COVID-19 (a few samples of this study predate the infection). Cell type and time point are not known. The sample comprised PBMCs or a T cell subset sorted from them (not recorded which). The CDR3 is CSASVGGSRLNEQFF. CDR3 sequence (DNA): TGCAGTGCTAGCGTAGGGGGGTCTAGGCTCAATGAGCAGTTCTTC.